The 12 T cell receptor beta chains listed next were all sequenced from one sample in a study of CD8 T cells in ankylosing spondylitis. MiXCR, run by TCRdb on the 5' RACE reads, gives a single entry per CDR3 protein. This table holds 300,000 to 400,000 distinct CDR3 sequences, 14% to 15% found once. Sequenced input: blood, either unsorted or a sorted T cell fraction (not recorded which). The receptors come from a male donor with ankylosing spondylitis or in good health (not recorded which).

This clonotype was observed a few times. The rearrangement uses TRBV5-1 and TRBJ1-1; D is unclear. Per germline, CDR1 SGHRS and CDR2 YFSETQ. The CDR3 length is 15 residues. Deletions cut 3 bases from V and 5 bases from J, with 17 bases between. This CDR3 reads CASSSTGASGTEAFF. In nucleotides, the CDR3 is TGCGCCAGCAGCTCGACCGGAGCTTCCGGGACTGAAGCTTTCTTT.

The V call is TRBV29-1, the J call TRBJ1-2; weak D call: TRBD1 (5 bases). This CDR3 contains 13 residues. Trimming stripped 4 bases from V and 5 bases from J, with 14 bases between. From germline, CDR1 is SQVTM and CDR2 ANQGSEA. The chain's CDR3 is CSVGRGEGYGYTF. The DNA of the CDR3 is TGCAGCGTTGGTCGAGGGGAAGGGTATGGCTACACCTTC.

The chain couples TRBV9 to TRBJ2-1; 8 nucleotides line up with TRBD1. The CDR3 totals 15 residues. V lost 3 bases to trimming and J lost 7 bases; unmatched junction nucleotides: 9. Germline V gives CDR1 SGDLS, CDR2 YYNGEE. Here the CDR3 reads CASSGQGIGGNEQFF. The CDR3 DNA is TGTGCCAGCAGCGGACAGGGGATAGGCGGGAATGAGCAGTTCTTC.

The chain is built from TRBV7-2 and TRBJ2-1; 8 bases agree with TRBD1. CDR1 and CDR2 from the germline V gene are SGHTA and FQGNSA. Trimming took 5 bases from V and 2 from J; bases not matched to a gene: 5. The CDR3 extends over 15 amino acids. CDR3 DNA sequence: TGTGCCAGCAGCCCCCGGACAGGGACCTACAATGAGCAGTTCTTC. Its translation: CASSPRTGTYNEQFF.

The table lists this clonotype with many counts. The V and J genes are TRBV10-1 and TRBJ2-2; TRBD2 agrees at 8 bases. J gave up 5 bases and V 5 bases, and 7 bases lay outside the gene matches. Germline CDR1 and CDR2: WNHNN and SYGVQD (reference sequence). CDR3 length equals 15 residues. CDR3 DNA sequence: TGCGCCAGCAGTCAAGCGGGAGTAATGACCGGGGAGCTGTTTTTT. It translates to CASSQAGVMTGELFF.

This clonotype was seen a handful of times. V is TRBV19 and J is TRBJ2-7, with a tentative D call TRBD1 (5 bases). CDR1 is LNHDA and CDR2 is SQIVND in the germline V gene (reference sequence). V lost 0 bases and J 2 bases, leaving 8 bases between the germline ends. There are 14 residues in the CDR3. The CDR3 is CASSIDQGTYEQYF. In DNA form, the CDR3 reads TGTGCCAGTAGTATAGATCAGGGTACCTACGAGCAGTACTTC.

This clonotype was counted only a few times. The J gene is TRBJ1-1, the V gene TRBV29-1; D ambiguous. V lost 6 bases and J 8 bases, leaving 13 bases between the germline ends. Looked up from germline, CDR1 is SQVTM and CDR2 is ANQGSEA. The CDR3 consists of 11 residues. The chain's CDR3 is CSVERPREAFF. The DNA of the CDR3 is TGCAGCGTCGAACGCCCGAGGGAAGCTTTCTTT.

The gene calls are TRBV30 and TRBJ2-2; 13 bases are a match to TRBD2. Trimming took 2 bases from V and 6 from J; bases not matched to a gene: 3. This CDR3 is 15 amino acids long. Germline CDR1 is GTSNPN and CDR2 is SVGIG (reference sequence). The CDR3 region has the DNA TGTGCCTGGAGTCGACTAGCGGGGGGTTCCGGGGAGCTGTTTTTT. Protein sequence: CAWSRLAGGSGELFF.

This clonotype was recorded many times. This sequence joins TRBV5-1 and TRBJ1-1, with a weak D call TRBD1 (6 bases). The CDR3 consists of 14 residues. The germline CDR1 and CDR2 sequences are SGHRS and YFSETQ. The V end was cut by 3 bases, the J end by 1 base, with 10 bases between. The CDR3 here is CASSYGQTNTEAFF. The CDR3 region has the DNA TGCGCCAGCAGCTACGGACAGACGAACACTGAAGCTTTCTTT.

This clonotype was found a few times. CDR3 DNA sequence: TGTGCCAGCAGCTCCGGGACAGTAAACATTCAGTACTTC. As protein: CASSSGTVNIQYF. V and J are TRBV5-5 and TRBJ2-4; 7 bases are a match to TRBD1. The CDR3 has 13 amino acids. Germline-derived CDR1 and CDR2 are SGHKS and YYEKEE (reference sequence). The ends lost 3 bases at V and 6 bases at J; junction bases unmatched: 3.

CDR3 protein: CASSGWLRETQYF. The CDR3 DNA follows: TGCGCCAGCAGTGGGTGGTTACGAGAGACCCAGTACTTC. V is TRBV5-1 and J is TRBJ2-5; D gene ambiguous. Trimming stripped 5 bases from V and 4 bases from J, with 12 bases between. Germline CDR1 SGHRS, CDR2 YFSETQ. This CDR3 has 13 amino acids.

This clonotype has only a few counts. The chain carries TRBV3-1 and TRBJ2-2; D unclear. Germline CDR1 is LGHDT and CDR2 is YNNKEL (reference sequence). Trimming shortened V by 2 bases and J by 2 bases, and 12 bases separated the two germline ends. The CDR3 is made up of 16 amino acids. CDR3 protein: CASSQPDWFNTGELFF. The CDR3 nucleotides are TGTGCCAGCAGCCAACCAGACTGGTTCAACACCGGGGAGCTGTTTTTT. The full variable domain, rest sourced from reference TRBV3-1 and TRBJ2-2, is DTAVSQTPKYLVTQMGNDKSIKCEQNLGHDTMYWYKQDSKKFLKIMFSYNNKELIINETVPNRFSPKSPDKAHLNLHINSLELGDSAVYFCASSQPDWFNTGELFFGEGSRLTVL.